A selection of T cell receptor beta chains follows, all from one sample in a study of patients and donors after allogeneic stem cell transplantation. TCRdb analysed the RT-PCR reads with MiXCR anew, one entry per CDR3 protein. The profile covers some 2,900 distinct CDR3 sequences, with 5.4% appearing a single time and roughly 16% taken by the ten largest. Input material: blood, either unsorted or a sorted T cell fraction (not recorded which). The receptors come from a human donor who was either an allogeneic HSCT recipient or a stem cell or donor lymphocyte infusion donor (not recorded which). It is not recorded whose cells these are; they may come from a transplant donor. CDR3s include the opening cysteine and the closing phenylalanine or tryptophan. A D gene is named only where the DNA matches it firmly. Only some rows state a clone size, as once, few, many or a class for expanded clones.

d_gene: TRBD2; v_gene: TRBV10-3; abundance: few; j_gene: TRBJ2-1; CDR3nt: TGTGCCATCAGTGGGAGCGGGGTATCCTACAATGAGCAGTTCTTC; CDR3aa: CAISGSGVSYNEQFF
d_gene: NA; v_gene: TRBV7-6; abundance: medium-sized; j_gene: TRBJ2-1; CDR3nt: TGTGCCAGCAGCTTACAGACGTACAATGAGCAGTTCTTC; CDR3aa: CASSLQTYNEQFF
d_gene: NA; v_gene: TRBV7-2; abundance: NA; j_gene: TRBJ2-1; CDR3nt: TGTGCCAGCAGCTTCCGGGGCCGGGAGCAGTTCTTC; CDR3aa: CASSFRGREQFF
d_gene: NA; v_gene: TRBV7-2; abundance: NA; j_gene: TRBJ1-5; CDR3nt: TGTGCCAGCAGCGTTACCTCTAATCAGCCCCAGCATTTT; CDR3aa: CASSVTSNQPQHF
d_gene: TRBD1; v_gene: TRBV7-2; abundance: medium-sized; j_gene: TRBJ2-7; CDR3nt: TGTGCCAGCAGCTTCCCTCCGGGACAGGGGAGTGAGTTC; CDR3aa: CASSFPPGQGSEF
d_gene: NA; v_gene: TRBV11-2; abundance: few; j_gene: TRBJ2-5; CDR3nt: TGTGCCAGCAGCTTATCAGGGCATGAGGAGACCCAGTACTTC; CDR3aa: CASSLSGHEETQYF
d_gene: NA; v_gene: TRBV12-3/TRBV12-4; abundance: medium-sized; j_gene: TRBJ2-4; CDR3nt: TGTGCCAGCAGGGAAGGGGGAGCCAAAAACATTCAGTACTTC; CDR3aa: CASREGGAKNIQYF
d_gene: NA; v_gene: TRBV5-1; abundance: medium-sized; j_gene: TRBJ2-2; CDR3nt: TGCGCCAGCAGCGCCGGGAGCTACACCGGGGAGCTGTTTTTT; CDR3aa: CASSAGSYTGELFF
d_gene: NA; v_gene: TRBV9; abundance: medium-sized; j_gene: TRBJ2-3; CDR3nt: TGTGCCAGCAGCGTTGGAGCGGCAGATACGCAGTATTTT; CDR3aa: CASSVGAADTQYF
d_gene: NA; v_gene: TRBV28; abundance: medium-sized; j_gene: TRBJ1-1; CDR3nt: TGTGCCAGCTCCCCAGCGGGGCGACAGGACACTGAAGCTTTCTTT; CDR3aa: CASSPAGRQDTEAFF
d_gene: TRBD2; v_gene: TRBV29-1; abundance: medium-sized; j_gene: TRBJ2-4; CDR3nt: TGCAGCGTGGGTAGCGGGAGGGCGGACATTCAGTACTTC; CDR3aa: CSVGSGRADIQYF
d_gene: TRBD1; v_gene: TRBV7-3; abundance: NA; j_gene: TRBJ2-7; CDR3nt: TGTGCCAGCAGCTTAAAGCCGGGGCAGGGGGTGCAGTACTTC; CDR3aa: CASSLKPGQGVQYF
d_gene: TRBD2; v_gene: TRBV6-2/TRBV6-3; abundance: medium-sized; j_gene: TRBJ2-1; CDR3nt: TGTGCCAGCAGTTACTCTCCACTAGCGGGAGTGTACAATGAGCAGTTCTTC; CDR3aa: CASSYSPLAGVYNEQFF
d_gene: NA; v_gene: TRBV7-6; abundance: medium-sized; j_gene: TRBJ2-3; CDR3nt: TGTGCCAGCAGCTTAGTGGGGGGACGCACAGATACGCAGTATTTT; CDR3aa: CASSLVGGRTDTQYF
d_gene: NA; v_gene: TRBV30; abundance: medium-sized; j_gene: TRBJ2-1; CDR3nt: TGTGCCTGGAGTGTACGGACAAGAGGGGAGCAGTTCTTC; CDR3aa: CAWSVRTRGEQFF
d_gene: NA; v_gene: TRBV6-5; abundance: medium-sized; j_gene: TRBJ2-7; CDR3nt: TGTGCCAGCAGGCCGGGACATAGGTACTTC; CDR3aa: CASRPGHRYF
d_gene: NA; v_gene: TRBV18; abundance: medium-sized; j_gene: TRBJ2-1; CDR3nt: TGTGCCAGCTCCTTCGACCCAGGTGGGAATGAGCAGTTCTTC; CDR3aa: CASSFDPGGNEQFF
d_gene: NA; v_gene: TRBV6-5; abundance: NA; j_gene: TRBJ1-2; CDR3nt: TGTGCCAGCAAAAACGGAGCTAACTATGGCTACACCTTC; CDR3aa: CASKNGANYGYTF
d_gene: TRBD1; v_gene: TRBV19; abundance: medium-sized; j_gene: TRBJ1-2; CDR3nt: TGTGCCAGTAGCCGAGGGACAGCCCTAGCGATCTATGGCTACACCTTC; CDR3aa: CASSRGTALAIYGYTF
d_gene: NA; v_gene: TRBV4-1; abundance: medium-sized; j_gene: TRBJ2-1; CDR3nt: TGCGCCAGCAGCCTCGCATCCGGTGCTGCCTACAATGAGCAGTTCTTC; CDR3aa: CASSLASGAAYNEQFF
d_gene: TRBD1; v_gene: TRBV7-2; abundance: NA; j_gene: TRBJ1-5; CDR3nt: TGTGCCAGCAGTTACAGGGGGGATCAGCCCCAGCATTTT; CDR3aa: CASSYRGDQPQHF
d_gene: TRBD1; v_gene: TRBV4-3; abundance: NA; j_gene: TRBJ2-1; CDR3nt: TGCGCCAGCAGCCAAGGGAACAGGGGGCCTGATGAGCAGTTCTTC; CDR3aa: CASSQGNRGPDEQFF
d_gene: NA; v_gene: TRBV7-6; abundance: medium-sized; j_gene: TRBJ2-2; CDR3nt: TGTGCCAGCAGCTCACAGTATCTTGGAACCGGGGAGCTGTTTTTT; CDR3aa: CASSSQYLGTGELFF
d_gene: TRBD2; v_gene: TRBV4-2; abundance: few; j_gene: TRBJ2-1; CDR3nt: TGTGCCAGCAGCCGACTAGCGGGACGCGACAATGAGCAGTTCTTC; CDR3aa: CASSRLAGRDNEQFF
d_gene: NA; v_gene: TRBV4-3; abundance: few; j_gene: TRBJ2-1; CDR3nt: TGCGCCAGCAGCCAAGACAGGTATGAGCAGTTCTTC; CDR3aa: CASSQDRYEQFF
d_gene: NA; v_gene: TRBV30; abundance: medium-sized; j_gene: TRBJ1-2; CDR3nt: TGTGCCTGGGAGTCTGAATTTAACTATGGCTACACCTTC; CDR3aa: CAWESEFNYGYTF
d_gene: TRBD2; v_gene: TRBV7-3; abundance: medium-sized; j_gene: TRBJ2-1; CDR3nt: TGTGCCAGCAGTCGGACCGGGACTAGCGGGAAGCAGTTCTTC; CDR3aa: CASSRTGTSGKQFF
d_gene: NA; v_gene: TRBV10-2; abundance: medium-sized; j_gene: TRBJ2-1; CDR3nt: TGCGCCAGCTCGGTATACAATGAGCAGTTCTTC; CDR3aa: CASSVYNEQFF